Each of the 8 T cell receptor beta chains below was sequenced from the same sample in a study of blood T cell repertoires in COVID-19 (dated by TCRdb to 2020 to 2022). The library came from the immunoSEQ multiplex PCR assay. The source is immuneACCESS, and TCRdb retained only in-frame sequences with V and J called. Part of the clones is not carried over; for the studies checked, unresolved V genes explain less than half of this, and the remainder is unexplained. The sample profile shows 300,000 to 400,000 clones; roughly 88% of them were found once. The ten largest account for approximately 2.9% of the sample. Sequences were obtained from peripheral blood. All receptors come from a woman in her thirties with COVID-19, enrolled during active disease.

V gene TRBV10-3 combines with J gene TRBJ2-1, with 10 bases matching TRBD1. V dropped 10 bases and J dropped 7; count of bases not matched to a gene: 13. The length of the CDR3 is 15 residues. Germline values: CDR1 ENHRY, CDR2 SYGVKD. The CDR3 DNA is TGTGCCACACTATCCGGGACAGGGGAAAGAAATGAGCAGTTCTTC. Translated, it gives CATLSGTGERNEQFF.

This clone was detected once. The chain recombines TRBV9 with TRBJ1-2, with D perhaps matching TRBD1 (5 bases). Germline loops: CDR1 SGDLS, CDR2 YYNGEE. The V gene lost 3 bases and the J gene lost 5 bases, with 14 bases spanning the gap. The CDR3 loop spans 14 amino acids. The CDR3 loop reads CASSDDDRGYGYTF. As DNA, the CDR3 is TGTGCCAGCAGCGATGACGACAGAGGTTATGGCTACACCTTC. The full variable domain, its missing parts supplied by reference TRBV9 and TRBJ1-2, is DSGVTQTPKHLITATGQRVTLRCSPRSGDLSVYWYQQSLDQGLQFLIQYYNGEERAKGNILERFSAQQFPDLHSELNLSSLELGDSALYFCASSDDDRGYGYTFGSGTRLTVV.

The chain employs TRBV5-4 and TRBJ2-3, with TRBD2 identical over 13 bases. The CDR3 covers 15 residues. CDR1 and CDR2 (germline): SGHNT, YYREEE (reference sequence). The V segment lost 4 bases and the J segment 4 bases; nucleotides outside the gene matches: 3. CDR3 in DNA: TGTGCCAGCAGCCTGACTAGCGGGAGGTCAGATACGCAGTATTTT. Protein product: CASSLTSGRSDTQYF.

The chain combines TRBV19 with TRBJ1-2; 8 bases agree with TRBD1. Germline loops: CDR1 LNHDA, CDR2 SQIVND (reference sequence). V trimming: 5 bases; J trimming: 6 bases; junction bases outside the gene matches: 11. The CDR3 loop spans 15 amino acids. This chain's CDR3 is CASSASDRESNGYTF. CDR3 coding DNA: TGTGCCAGTAGTGCTTCGGACAGGGAATCCAATGGCTACACCTTC.

This chain uses TRBV11-1 with TRBJ2-3; 7 bases match TRBD1. The germline CDR1 and CDR2 sequences are SGHAT and FQDESV (reference sequence). The CDR3 consists of 15 residues. V gave up 5 bases and J gave up 5 bases; unmatched junction bases: 10. In DNA, the CDR3 is TGTGCCAGCAGCCTACTGACAGGGATTGGAGATACGCAGTATTTT. Translated: CASSLLTGIGDTQYF. Drawing the rest from reference TRBV11-1 and TRBJ2-3, the complete variable domain is EAEVAQSPRYKITEKSQAVAFWCDPISGHATLYWYRQILGQGPELLVQFQDESVVDDSQLPKDRFSAERLKGVDSTLKIQPAELGDSAMYLCASSLLTGIGDTQYFGPGTRLTVL.

This chain uses TRBV2 with TRBJ2-3, with D unresolved. CDR1 is SNHLY, CDR2 FYNNEI, per germline. V lost 0 bases and J 4 bases, leaving 5 bases between the germline ends. CDR3 length equals 13 residues. CDR3 amino acids: CASSEARADTQYF. The CDR3 DNA follows: TGTGCCAGCAGTGAAGCGAGAGCAGATACGCAGTATTTT.

The rearrangement uses TRBV7-2 and TRBJ1-5; tentatively, D is TRBD1 (6 bases). Germline CDR1 SGHTA, CDR2 FQGNSA. The V end lost 5 bases, the J end lost 6 bases, and 14 bases lay between the germline ends. The CDR3 spans 14 residues. For the CDR3, the DNA is TGTGCCAGCAGCCAACGGGGGGCGGGTCAGCCCCAGCATTTT. Its protein product is CASSQRGAGQPQHF.

V is TRBV5-1 and J is TRBJ2-7, with 9 bases identical to TRBD2. The CDR3 sequence is 14 residues long. Germline-derived CDR1 and CDR2 are SGHRS and YFSETQ. With 4 bases clipped from V and 3 bases from J, the junction kept 5 bases outside the gene matches. CDR3 in DNA: TGCGCCAGCAGCGTGACTAGCGGAGACTACGAGCAGTACTTC. Its protein is CASSVTSGDYEQYF.